This TCR beta chain was profiled in a study of response to subunit inactivated influenza vaccine. Study-wide points: Few new T cells, the authors suggested, are recruited by each seasonal influenza vaccination.

From the RT-PCR reads, TCRdb called clonotypes with MiXCR, one entry per CDR3 protein. The sample records hundreds of thousands of distinct CDR3 sequences, approximately 21% being singletons. Regarding this clonotype: Antigen unknown.

Germline loops: CDR1 KGHSH, CDR2 LQKENI. The CDR3 runs 15 residues. Trimming left V 0 bases short and J 5 bases short, with 13 bases between. Sequences were derived from PBMCs from blood, sampled about 19 months after vaccination. The chain recombines TRBV18 with TRBJ1-1; unclear D gene. This TCR derives from a man between 50 and 75 years old who received an inactivated influenza vaccine. The CDR3 spells CASSPPLWSGTEAFF. In DNA, the CDR3 is TGTGCCAGCTCACCACCGTTGTGGTCGGGTACTGAAGCTTTCTTT.